The 32 T cell receptor beta chains in this list originate from one sample, sequenced in a study of blood T cell repertoires in COVID-19. The protocol was immunoSEQ multiplex PCR, while the TCRdb copy is restricted to in-frame clones and leaves out a portion. The sample carries about 250,000 clones, over 75% recorded once. The sample was PBMCs or T cells enriched from blood (not recorded which). The receptors derive from a woman between 25 and 40 years old who had recovered from COVID-19.

The V gene is TRBV7-2, the J gene TRBJ1-2; a possible D gene is TRBD1 (6 bases). The CDR3 covers 14 residues. Trimming pared 5 bases from V and 2 bases from J, leaving 12 bases between. Germline CDR1 and CDR2: SGHTA and FQGNSA. The chain's CDR3 is CASSTRTGNYGYTF. The CDR3 region has the DNA TGTGCCAGCAGCACCAGAACAGGGAACTATGGCTACACCTTC.

The genes are TRBV28 and TRBJ2-2, with D possibly matching TRBD1 (5 bases). This CDR3 contains 16 residues. The V end was cut by 1 base, the J end by 4 bases, with 13 bases between. Per the germline V gene, CDR1 is MDHEN and CDR2 is SYDVKM. The CDR3 region is CASSLYAGSSTGELFF. In DNA form, the CDR3 reads TGTGCCAGCAGTTTATACGCAGGGTCGTCCACCGGGGAGCTGTTTTTT. The full variable domain, in which reference TRBV28 and TRBJ2-2 provide the parts outside the CDR3, is DVKVTQSSRYLVKRTGEKVFLECVQDMDHENMFWYRQDPGLGLRLIYFSYDVKMKEKGDIPEGYSVSREKKERFSLILESASTNQTSMYLCASSLYAGSSTGELFFGEGSRLTVL.

The chain has TRBV7-8 and TRBJ1-5; 8 bases line up with TRBD1. This CDR3 region has 15 residues. V was clipped by 5 bases and J by 5 bases; unmatched bases: 8. CDR1 and CDR2 (germline): SGHVS, FQNEAQ. The CDR3 coding sequence is TGTGCCAGCAGCCGAGGGGGACAGGCGTATCAGCCCCAGCATTTT. It specifies CASSRGGQAYQPQHF.

The chain has TRBV12-5 and TRBJ1-1, with a tentative D call TRBD1 (6 bases). V lost 0 bases, J lost 0 bases, and 14 bases lay in between. Germline loops: CDR1 LGHNT, CDR2 FRNRAP. This CDR3 is built from 17 residues. Here the CDR3 reads CASGLVLAGVVNTEAFF. The CDR3 nucleotides read TGTGCTAGTGGTTTGGTACTGGCAGGGGTAGTGAACACTGAAGCTTTCTTT.

The V and J genes are TRBV11-2 and TRBJ2-7; possible D gene TRBD2, 6 bases. The CDR3 totals 13 residues. Germline loops: CDR1 SGHAT, CDR2 FQNNGV. V dropped 2 bases and J dropped 5 bases, with 10 bases sitting between them. CDR3 bases: TGTGCCAGCAGCTTATCTGGGGAGGACGAGCAGTACTTC. Its protein is CASSLSGEDEQYF.

V gene TRBV29-1 combines with J gene TRBJ2-7; 8 positions agree with TRBD1. The CDR3 covers 12 residues. Germline CDR1 and CDR2: SQVTM and ANQGSEA. The J segment lost 7 bases and the V segment lost 3 bases, leaving 5 bases of the junction unmatched. CDR3 protein: CSVDQGAGEQYF. The DNA for the CDR3 is TGCAGCGTTGACCAGGGGGCGGGAGAGCAGTACTTC.

This clone appeared a single time. The chain carries TRBV9 and TRBJ2-1, with 10 bases aligning to TRBD1. Unmatched junction bases numbered 10, after V lost 0 bases and J lost 10 bases. The germline gives CDR1 SGDLS, CDR2 YYNGEE. The CDR3 loop spans 16 amino acids. This CDR3 reads CASSVVAGTGVGEQFF. DNA for the CDR3: TGTGCCAGCAGCGTAGTTGCGGGGACAGGGGTCGGGGAGCAGTTCTTC. Using reference TRBV9 and TRBJ2-1 for the parts outside the CDR3, the full variable domain is DSGVTQTPKHLITATGQRVTLRCSPRSGDLSVYWYQQSLDQGLQFLIQYYNGEERAKGNILERFSAQQFPDLHSELNLSSLELGDSALYFCASSVVAGTGVGEQFFGPGTRLTVL.

The rearrangement uses TRBV27 and TRBJ1-2; 10 bases line up with TRBD1. The CDR3 consists of 14 residues. J was trimmed by 8 bases and V by 10 bases; bases with no gene match: 13. CDR1 and CDR2 (germline): MNHEY, SMNVEV (reference sequence). The CDR3 region is CATRPGQGFGGYTF. CDR3 in DNA: TGTGCCACCCGGCCGGGACAGGGGTTTGGGGGCTACACCTTC.

The chain carries TRBV3-1 (or the pseudogene TRBV3-2) and TRBJ1-5; the D gene is possibly TRBD1 (5 bases). This CDR3 is built from 15 residues. CDR1 LGHDT and CDR2 YNNKEL come from the germline V gene (reference sequence). The V and J ends lost 0 bases and 3 bases respectively, with 9 bases between them. The DNA for the CDR3 is TGTGCCAGCAGCCAAGACTCAGGGAACAATCAGCCCCAGCATTTT. It translates to CASSQDSGNNQPQHF.

The V call is TRBV5-1, the J call TRBJ1-6, with 9 bases identical to TRBD1. CDR1 is SGHRS and CDR2 is YFSETQ in the germline V gene. This CDR3 has 15 residues. Unmatched junction bases numbered 6, after V lost 2 bases and J lost 9 bases. Here the CDR3 reads CASSFGQGLASPLHF. The CDR3 nucleotides are TGCGCCAGCAGCTTTGGACAGGGGTTGGCTTCACCCCTCCACTTT.

J is TRBJ1-4 and V is TRBV4-2; 9 nucleotides align to TRBD1. J gave up 8 bases and V 1 base, and 8 bases lay outside the gene matches. This CDR3 contains 16 residues. The germline V gene encodes CDR1 LGHNA and CDR2 YNFKEQ. The CDR3 loop reads CASSQGDRGDREKLFF. The CDR3, as DNA: TGTGCCAGCAGCCAAGGAGACAGGGGGGATAGGGAAAAACTGTTTTTT.

This clone was counted at least ten times. At the DNA level, this CDR3 is encoded by other sequences in the same sample as well. The rearrangement links TRBV6-4 to TRBJ2-1; 12 nucleotides align to TRBD2. CDR1 and CDR2 (germline): MRHNA, SNTAGT. The CDR3 spans 15 residues. Trimming at V came to 0 bases and at J to 7 bases, leaving 1 base not matched to a gene. The CDR3 is CASSDSTSGSNEQFF. The CDR3 DNA reads TGTGCCAGCAGTGACTCGACTAGCGGGAGTAATGAGCAGTTCTTC.

J is TRBJ2-5 and V is TRBV14; perhaps TRBD2 as D (5 bases). This CDR3 spans 15 amino acids. Germline V gives CDR1 SGHDN, CDR2 FVKESK. Trimming removed 5 bases at V and 5 bases at J, with 18 bases between. The CDR3: CASSFKIAHWETQYF. CDR3 DNA sequence: TGTGCCAGCAGCTTCAAAATAGCGCATTGGGAGACCCAGTACTTC.

This clone was recorded a few times. J is TRBJ2-1 and V is TRBV10-3; tentative D call: TRBD2 (5 bases). Germline lookup yields CDR1 ENHRY and CDR2 SYGVKD. The V gene lost 2 bases and the J gene lost 12 bases, with 23 bases spanning the gap. The CDR3 is 16 residues long. CDR3 loop: CAISETTTISSNGQFF. The CDR3 DNA is TGTGCCATCAGTGAGACGACGACTATTTCCTCGAACGGGCAGTTCTTC.

The chain carries TRBV29-1 and TRBJ2-1; TRBD2 is a possible D gene (7 bases). This CDR3 has 14 residues. CDR1 and CDR2 (germline): SQVTM, ANQGSEA. V lost 3 bases, J lost 14 bases, and 23 bases lay in between. The CDR3 region is CSVETGGGPGEKFF. CDR3 nucleotides: TGCAGCGTTGAGACTGGGGGAGGGCCAGGGGAAAAGTTCTTC.

The chain joins TRBV5-6 to TRBJ2-1, with D maybe TRBD2 (5 bases). Germline V gene lookup returns CDR1 SGHDT and CDR2 YYEEEE. V was trimmed by 0 bases and J by 7 bases, leaving 11 bases between them. The CDR3 spans 14 residues. The CDR3 nucleotides read TGTGCCAGCAGCTTGGACTCACGGGGTAATGAGCAGTTCTTC. Protein sequence: CASSLDSRGNEQFF. The variable domain in full, completed from reference TRBV5-6 and TRBJ2-1, reads DAGVTQSPTHLIKTRGQQVTLRCSPKSGHDTVSWYQQALGQGPQFIFQYYEEEERQRGNFPDRFSGHQFPNYSSELNVNALLLGDSALYLCASSLDSRGNEQFFGPGTRLTVL.

The chain recombines TRBV7-9 with TRBJ2-3; TRBD1 aligns across 8 bases. Germline trimming cut 4 bases from V and 3 bases from J; bases unmatched to any gene: 6. The CDR3 is made up of 15 amino acids. Germline V lookup: CDR1 SEHNR, CDR2 FQNEAQ (reference sequence). CDR3 coding DNA: TGTGCCAGCAGCTCCGGACAGGGAGCTACAGATACGCAGTATTTT. It encodes CASSSGQGATDTQYF.

The count of this clone is one. The chain employs TRBV7-8 and TRBJ1-6; the match to TRBD1 covers 8 bases. Germline V gives CDR1 SGHVS, CDR2 FQNEAQ. The CDR3 sequence is 15 residues long. Trimming cost V 4 bases and J 8 bases; bases outside gene matches: 7. The CDR3 region is CASSSDRGIDSPLHF. The CDR3, as DNA: TGTGCCAGCAGCTCCGACAGGGGCATTGATTCACCCCTCCACTTT.

The chain employs TRBV24-1 and TRBJ1-5, with D uncertain. This CDR3 region has 13 residues. From germline, CDR1 is KGHDR and CDR2 SFDVKD. Between the trimmed V and J ends, which lost 5 bases and 7 bases, there was a span of 11 bases. The CDR3 region is CATSVAARQPQHF. CDR3 in DNA: TGTGCCACCAGTGTGGCAGCTAGGCAGCCCCAGCATTTT.

The CDR3 region is CASSLYGGSSYNEQFF. Here the CDR3 DNA reads TGTGCCAGCAGTTTATATGGTGGGAGCTCCTACAATGAGCAGTTCTTC. The chain recombines TRBV27 with TRBJ2-1; possibly TRBD2 for D (5 bases). V lost 1 base and J lost 0, with 10 bases in between. CDR1 is MNHEY and CDR2 is SMNVEV in the germline V gene (reference sequence). The CDR3 spans 16 residues.

In its sample, this clone was seen a few times. The CDR3 DNA sequence: TGTGCCTGGAGTGTACTTTTACAGGGGGGGGGCTACGAGCAGTACTTC. Protein product: CAWSVLLQGGGYEQYF. V and J are TRBV30 and TRBJ2-7; a weak D match, TRBD1 (8 bases). V was clipped by 0 bases and J by 3 bases, with 18 bases between them. Per germline, CDR1 GTSNPN and CDR2 SVGIG (reference sequence). The CDR3 length is 16 residues.

This chain connects TRBV7-2 to TRBJ1-4, with 11 bases aligning to TRBD1. The germline CDR1 and CDR2 sequences are SGHTA and FQGNSA. V was clipped by 6 bases and J by 7 bases; unmatched bases: 7. This CDR3 spans 15 amino acids. The CDR3 DNA reads TGTGCCAGCAGGGCGGACAGGGGGCTCGGTGAAAAACTGTTTTTT. Residues: CASRADRGLGEKLFF.

In its sample, this clone was seen once. The CDR3 DNA is TGTGCCTGGAGGGGGGACAGTCGGACTGAAGCTTTCTTT. Translation gives CAWRGDSRTEAFF. The chain joins TRBV30 to TRBJ1-1; 7 bases agree with TRBD1. The CDR3 loop spans 13 amino acids. J was trimmed by 5 bases and V by 3 bases; bases with no gene match: 6. Germline values: CDR1 GTSNPN, CDR2 SVGIG (reference sequence).

V gene TRBV5-6 combines with J gene TRBJ1-5; D perhaps matches TRBD1 (5 bases). In germline, CDR1 is SGHDT, CDR2 YYEEEE. V was cut by 4 bases and J by 2 bases, with 13 bases left in between. CDR3 length: 15 residues. The CDR3 is CASSRGRGGNQPQHF. The DNA for the CDR3 is TGTGCCAGCAGCCGGGGACGGGGGGGCAATCAGCCCCAGCATTTT. The complete variable domain, with remaining parts taken from reference TRBV5-6 and TRBJ1-5, reads DAGVTQSPTHLIKTRGQQVTLRCSPKSGHDTVSWYQQALGQGPQFIFQYYEEEERQRGNFPDRFSGHQFPNYSSELNVNALLLGDSALYLCASSRGRGGNQPQHFGDGTRLSIL.

The chain has TRBV15 and TRBJ2-7; D perhaps matches TRBD1 (6 bases). V lost 5 bases to trimming and J lost 2 bases, with 13 bases between them. Germline CDR1 and CDR2: LNHNV and YYDKDF (reference sequence). This CDR3 has 14 amino acids. In DNA form, the CDR3 reads TGTGCCACCAGCGACCGGGACAACGCCTACGAGCAGTACTTC. This encodes CATSDRDNAYEQYF. Supplemented by reference TRBV15 and TRBJ2-7, the full variable domain reads DAMVIQNPRYQVTQFGKPVTLSCSQTLNHNVMYWYQQKSSQAPKLLFHYYDKDFNNEADTPDNFQSRRPNTSFCFLDIRSPGLGDTAMYLCATSDRDNAYEQYFGPGTRLTVT.

The CDR3 spells CASSQEGQARAYSPLHF. The CDR3 nucleotides read TGCGCCAGCAGCCAAGAAGGGCAGGCCAGGGCTTATTCACCCCTCCACTTT. V usage is TRBV4-1 and J usage is TRBJ1-6; weak D call: TRBD1 (5 bases). This CDR3 has 17 amino acids. The germline gives CDR1 MGHRA, CDR2 YSYEKL. V was cut by 0 bases and J by 8 bases, with 17 bases left in between.

The genes are TRBV10-3 and TRBJ2-1; maybe TRBD1 (5 bases). Germline CDR1 ENHRY, CDR2 SYGVKD. This CDR3 is 16 amino acids long. Trimming left V 4 bases short and J 0 bases short, with 13 bases between. The CDR3 coding sequence is TGTGCCATCAGTGGAGGATGGACACCCTCCTACAATGAGCAGTTCTTC. Amino acid sequence: CAISGGWTPSYNEQFF.

This chain joins TRBV6-5 and TRBJ2-7, with D maybe TRBD2 (5 bases). The CDR3 has 13 amino acids. V was clipped by 8 bases and J by 4 bases, with 15 bases between them. CDR1 and CDR2 from the germline V gene are MNHEY and SVGAGI. The CDR3 DNA follows: TGTGCCAGCGCCCCTGGAGGATTTTACGAGCAGTACTTC. This codes for CASAPGGFYEQYF.

This rearrangement joins TRBV7-9 to TRBJ2-3; 11 nucleotides align to TRBD2. Germline CDR1 SEHNR, CDR2 FQNEAQ (reference sequence). There are 18 residues in the CDR3. The V segment lost 6 bases and the J segment 0 bases; nucleotides outside the gene matches: 11. The CDR3 region is CASSPLAGGLTSTDTQYF. Here the CDR3 DNA reads TGTGCCAGCAGTCCCCTAGCGGGGGGACTCACTAGCACAGATACGCAGTATTTT.

The gene calls are TRBV13 and TRBJ2-3; maybe TRBD2 (6 bases). The CDR3 length is 15 residues. The germline V and J ends were trimmed by 5 bases and 4 bases, with 16 bases remaining between them. Germline loops: CDR1 PRHDT, CDR2 FYEKMQ (reference sequence). The CDR3 sequence is CASSARREGPDTQYF. CDR3 bases: TGTGCCAGCAGCGCACGGCGGGAAGGGCCAGATACGCAGTATTTT. The variable domain in full, with the rest retrieved from reference TRBV13 and TRBJ2-3, is AAGVIQSPRHLIKEKRETATLKCYPIPRHDTVYWYQQGPGQDPQFLISFYEKMQSDKGSIPDRFSAQQFSDYHSELNMSSLELGDSALYFCASSARREGPDTQYFGPGTRLTVL.

The J gene is TRBJ2-7, the V gene TRBV5-1; no reliable D call. The CDR3 is 13 residues long. Between the trimmed V and J ends, which lost 0 bases and 1 base, there was a span of 5 bases. Germline V gene sequence: CDR1 SGHRS, CDR2 YFSETQ. Written as DNA, the CDR3 is TGCGCCAGCAGCTTGGAACAGTCCTACGAGCAGTACTTC. Translation: CASSLEQSYEQYF.

V and J are TRBV27 and TRBJ1-5; D gene ambiguous. Germline-derived CDR1 and CDR2 are MNHEY and SMNVEV (reference sequence). The CDR3 is 19 residues long. Trimming removed 4 bases from V and 7 bases from J, with 29 bases in between. CDR3: CASSSHGYSRGSQWQPQHF. The CDR3 DNA sequence: TGTGCCAGCAGTTCCCATGGGTACTCCCGAGGCTCCCAGTGGCAGCCCCAGCATTTT.